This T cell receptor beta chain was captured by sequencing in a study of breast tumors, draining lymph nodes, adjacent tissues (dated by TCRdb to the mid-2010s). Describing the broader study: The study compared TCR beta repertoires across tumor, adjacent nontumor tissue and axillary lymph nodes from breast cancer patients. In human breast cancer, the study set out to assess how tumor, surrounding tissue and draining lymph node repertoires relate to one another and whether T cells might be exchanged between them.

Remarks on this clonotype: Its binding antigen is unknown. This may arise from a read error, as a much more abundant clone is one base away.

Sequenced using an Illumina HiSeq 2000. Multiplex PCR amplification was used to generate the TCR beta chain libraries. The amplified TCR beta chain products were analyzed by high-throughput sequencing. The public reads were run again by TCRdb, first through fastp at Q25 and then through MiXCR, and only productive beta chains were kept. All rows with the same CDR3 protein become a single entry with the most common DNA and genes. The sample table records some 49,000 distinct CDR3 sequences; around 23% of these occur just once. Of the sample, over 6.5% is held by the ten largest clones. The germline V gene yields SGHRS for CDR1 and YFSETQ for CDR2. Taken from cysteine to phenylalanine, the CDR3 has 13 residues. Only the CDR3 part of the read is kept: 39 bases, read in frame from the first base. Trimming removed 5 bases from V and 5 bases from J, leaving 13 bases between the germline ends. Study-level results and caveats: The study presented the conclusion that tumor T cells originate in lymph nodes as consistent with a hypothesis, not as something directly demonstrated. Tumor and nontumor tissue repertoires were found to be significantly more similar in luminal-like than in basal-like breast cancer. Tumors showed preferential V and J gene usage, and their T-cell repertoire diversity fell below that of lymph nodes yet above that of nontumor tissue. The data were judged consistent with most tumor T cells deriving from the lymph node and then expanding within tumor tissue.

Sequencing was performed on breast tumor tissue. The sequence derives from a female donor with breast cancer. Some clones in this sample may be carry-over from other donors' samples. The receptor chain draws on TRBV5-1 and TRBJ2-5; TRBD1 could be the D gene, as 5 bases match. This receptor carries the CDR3 CASRAAAGETQYF. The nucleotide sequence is TGCGCCAGCAGGGCGGCCGCAGGGGAGACCCAGTACTTC. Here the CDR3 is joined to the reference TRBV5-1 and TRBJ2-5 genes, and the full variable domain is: KAGVTQTPRYLIKTRGQQVTLSCSPISGHRSVSWYQQTPGQGLQFLFEYFSETQRNKGNFPGRFSGRQFSNSRSEMNVSTLELGDSALYLCASRAAAGETQYFGPGTRLLVL.